Listed below are T cell receptor beta chains from one sample, sequenced in a study of T-cell reconstitution after alpha-beta-depleted transplantation in children. From the PCR reads, TCRdb called clonotypes with MiXCR, one entry per CDR3 protein. The sample includes 200,000 to 300,000 distinct CDR3 sequences, about 25% of them seen just once. The input for sequencing was PBMCs, taken before TCRalphabeta/CD19-depleted stem cell transplant. The source is a girl aged 2-10 years with Fanconi anemia, due to receive a stem cell transplant. The CDR3 runs from the conserved cysteine through the conserved F or W. A D gene is named only where the DNA matches it firmly. Clone size is shown for a subset of rows, as once, few, many or a class of expanded clone.

length,size,D,V,J,DNA,CDR3
17,.,.,TRBV5-1,TRBJ2-7,TGCGCCAGCATGCTATCTGCGGGGCAGGATCGATCCTACGAGCAGTACTTC,CASMLSAGQDRSYEQYF
13,many,.,TRBV10-3,TRBJ1-2,TGTGCCATCACCCGCGGGACCAACTATGGCTACACCTTC,CAITRGTNYGYTF
12,.,.,TRBV6-1,TRBJ1-1,TGTGCCAGCAGCGTCAAGGGCACTGAAGCTTTCTTT,CASSVKGTEAFF
12,many,.,TRBV20-1,TRBJ2-7,TGCAGTGCTTCTGAGGTCCCCTACGAGCAGTACTTC,CSASEVPYEQYF
15,few,.,TRBV5-1,TRBJ2-5,TGCGCCAGCAGCCCCTTGACAGACGTGGGAGAGACCCAGTACTTC,CASSPLTDVGETQYF
11,many,.,TRBV29-1,TRBJ2-3,TGCAGCGCAACTGGGACAGATACGCAGTATTTT,CSATGTDTQYF
12,.,.,TRBV6-5,TRBJ2-7,TGTGCCAGCATGCAGGGAACCTACGAGCAGTACTTC,CASMQGTYEQYF
14,many,.,TRBV27,TRBJ2-7,TGTGCCAGCAGTTTATCAGGGCAGGGGAACGAGCAGTACTTC,CASSLSGQGNEQYF
14,many,.,TRBV18,TRBJ2-7,TGTGCCAGCTCACCAAGTCCGGCCGAGTACGAGCAGTACTTC,CASSPSPAEYEQYF
13,many,.,TRBV9,TRBJ2-1,TGTGCCAGCAGCCCAGACTGGTACAATGAGCAGTTCTTC,CASSPDWYNEQFF